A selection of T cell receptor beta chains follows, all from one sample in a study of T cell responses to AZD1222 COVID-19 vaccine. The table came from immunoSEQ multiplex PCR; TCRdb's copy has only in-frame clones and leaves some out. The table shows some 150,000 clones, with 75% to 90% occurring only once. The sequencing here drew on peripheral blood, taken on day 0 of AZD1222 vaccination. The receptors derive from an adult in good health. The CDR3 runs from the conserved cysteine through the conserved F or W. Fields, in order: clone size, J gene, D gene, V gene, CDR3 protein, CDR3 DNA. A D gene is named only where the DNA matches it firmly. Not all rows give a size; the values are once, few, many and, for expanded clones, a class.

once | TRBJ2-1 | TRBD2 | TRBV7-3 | CASSYSGRGYNEQFF | TGTGCCAGCAGCTATAGCGGGAGGGGCTACAATGAGCAGTTCTTC
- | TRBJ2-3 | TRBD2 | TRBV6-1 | CASSGGGERGWSTDTQYF | TGTGCCAGCAGTGGTGGGGGGGAGAGGGGTTGGAGCACAGATACGCAGTATTTT
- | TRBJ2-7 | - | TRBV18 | CASSPPEVGSAYEQYF | TGTGCCAGCTCACCACCGGAGGTGGGCAGCGCCTACGAGCAGTACTTC
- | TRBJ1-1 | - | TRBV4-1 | CASSQEGEGTEAFF | TGCGCCAGCAGCCAAGAGGGGGAAGGCACTGAAGCTTTCTTT
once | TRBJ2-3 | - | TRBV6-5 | CASSYSPGTNTDTQYF | TGTGCCAGCAGTTACTCCCCCGGGACGAACACAGATACGCAGTATTTT
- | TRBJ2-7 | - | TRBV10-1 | CASSESGKAYEQYF | TGCGCCAGCAGTGAGTCGGGGAAGGCCTACGAGCAGTACTTC
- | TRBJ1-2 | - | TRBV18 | CASSPRQTPYGYTF | TGTGCCAGCTCACCGAGGCAGACTCCCTATGGCTACACCTTC
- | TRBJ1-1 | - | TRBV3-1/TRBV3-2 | CASSQGYTEAFF | TGTGCCAGCAGCCAGGGCTACACTGAAGCTTTCTTT
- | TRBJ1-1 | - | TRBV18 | CASSPPGVGDAEAFF | TGTGCCAGCTCACCTCCCGGAGTCGGAGATGCTGAAGCTTTCTTT
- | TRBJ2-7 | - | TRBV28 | CASNSVPVKQYF | TGTGCCAGCAATTCGGTGCCCGTCAAGCAGTACTTC
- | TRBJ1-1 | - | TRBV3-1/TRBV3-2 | CASRRSRNTEAFF | TGTGCCAGCAGACGAAGCCGGAACACTGAAGCTTTCTTT
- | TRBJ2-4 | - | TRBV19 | CASCAPGRAKNIQYF | TGTGCCAGTTGCGCCCCTGGCAGAGCCAAAAACATTCAGTACTTC
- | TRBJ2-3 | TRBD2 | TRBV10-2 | CATGSGRITDTQYF | TGCGCCACCGGCAGCGGGAGGATCACAGATACGCAGTATTTT
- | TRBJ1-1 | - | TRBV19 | CASSIDLWGGRAEAFF | TGTGCCAGTAGTATAGATCTATGGGGAGGGCGGGCTGAAGCTTTCTTT
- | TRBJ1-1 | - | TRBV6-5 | CASTLELNTEAFF | TGTGCCAGCACCCTGGAATTGAACACTGAAGCTTTCTTT
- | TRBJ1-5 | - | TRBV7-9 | CASSFSGVLAQHF | TGTGCCAGCAGCTTTTCCGGCGTGCTGGCCCAGCATTTT